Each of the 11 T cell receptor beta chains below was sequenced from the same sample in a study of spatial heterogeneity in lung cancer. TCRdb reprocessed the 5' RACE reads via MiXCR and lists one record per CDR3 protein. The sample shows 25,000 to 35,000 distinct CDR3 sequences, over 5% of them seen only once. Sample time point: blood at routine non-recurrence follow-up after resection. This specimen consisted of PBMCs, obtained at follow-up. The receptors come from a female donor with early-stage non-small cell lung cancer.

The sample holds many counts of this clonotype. CDR3 nucleotides: TGTGCCAGCAGTTCTCCTAGCGGACAGTACACAGATACGCAGTATTTT. Translating gives CASSSPSGQYTDTQYF. V gene TRBV28 combines with J gene TRBJ2-3; a weak D match, TRBD2 (7 bases). The CDR3 extends over 16 amino acids. The V and J ends lost 4 bases and 2 bases respectively, with 16 bases between them. The germline gives CDR1 MDHEN, CDR2 SYDVKM. The variable domain in full, completed from reference TRBV28 and TRBJ2-3, reads DVKVTQSSRYLVKRTGEKVFLECVQDMDHENMFWYRQDPGLGLRLIYFSYDVKMKEKGDIPEGYSVSREKKERFSLILESASTNQTSMYLCASSSPSGQYTDTQYFGPGTRLTVL.

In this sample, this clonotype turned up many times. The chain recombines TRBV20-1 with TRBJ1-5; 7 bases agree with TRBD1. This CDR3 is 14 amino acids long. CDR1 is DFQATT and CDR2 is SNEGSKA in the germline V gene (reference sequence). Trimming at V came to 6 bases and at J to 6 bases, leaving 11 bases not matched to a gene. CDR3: CSANTGVGSQPQHF. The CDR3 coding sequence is TGCAGTGCGAACACAGGGGTCGGCAGTCAGCCCCAGCATTTT.

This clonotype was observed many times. CDR3 sequence reads: CSVLDPGANVLTF. The CDR3 nucleotides read TGCAGCGTCCTGGACCCTGGGGCCAACGTCCTGACTTTC. The gene calls are TRBV29-1 and TRBJ2-6; the D is unclear. The V gene's germline CDR1 is SQVTM and CDR2 ANQGSEA. The V and J ends lost 6 bases and 2 bases respectively, with 8 bases between them. CDR3 length: 13 amino acids.

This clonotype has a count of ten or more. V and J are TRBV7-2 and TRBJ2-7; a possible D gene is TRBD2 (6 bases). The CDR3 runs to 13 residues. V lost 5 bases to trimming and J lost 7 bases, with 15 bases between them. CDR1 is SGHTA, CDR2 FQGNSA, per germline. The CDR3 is CASSKTLAWEQYF. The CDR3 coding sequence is TGTGCCAGCAGCAAAACTCTAGCGTGGGAGCAGTACTTC.

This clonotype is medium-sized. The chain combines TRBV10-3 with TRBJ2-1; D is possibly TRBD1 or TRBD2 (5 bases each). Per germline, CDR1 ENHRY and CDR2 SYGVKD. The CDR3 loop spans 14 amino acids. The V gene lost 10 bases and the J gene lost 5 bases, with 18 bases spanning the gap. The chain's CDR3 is CATRGWQQDNEQFF. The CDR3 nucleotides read TGTGCCACCCGGGGCTGGCAGCAGGACAATGAGCAGTTCTTC.

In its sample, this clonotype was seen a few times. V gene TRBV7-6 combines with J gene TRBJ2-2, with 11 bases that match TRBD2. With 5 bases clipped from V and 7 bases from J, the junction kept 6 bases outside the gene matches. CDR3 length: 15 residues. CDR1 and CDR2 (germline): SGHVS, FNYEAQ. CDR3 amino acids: CASSLTSGNGGELFF. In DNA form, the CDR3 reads TGTGCCAGCAGCCTGACTAGCGGGAACGGCGGGGAGCTGTTTTTT.

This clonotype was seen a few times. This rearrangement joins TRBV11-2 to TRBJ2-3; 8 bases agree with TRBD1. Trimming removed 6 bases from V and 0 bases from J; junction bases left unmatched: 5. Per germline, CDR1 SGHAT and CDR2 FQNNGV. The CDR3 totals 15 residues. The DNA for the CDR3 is TGTGCCAGCAGATATGGACAGGGAAGCACAGATACGCAGTATTTT. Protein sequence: CASRYGQGSTDTQYF.

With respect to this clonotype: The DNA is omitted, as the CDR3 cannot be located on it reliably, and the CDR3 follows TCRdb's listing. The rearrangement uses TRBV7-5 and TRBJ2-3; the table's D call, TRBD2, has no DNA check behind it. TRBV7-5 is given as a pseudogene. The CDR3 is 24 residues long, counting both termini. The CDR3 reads CISVPEAEIPETSGRPIRPDTQYF.

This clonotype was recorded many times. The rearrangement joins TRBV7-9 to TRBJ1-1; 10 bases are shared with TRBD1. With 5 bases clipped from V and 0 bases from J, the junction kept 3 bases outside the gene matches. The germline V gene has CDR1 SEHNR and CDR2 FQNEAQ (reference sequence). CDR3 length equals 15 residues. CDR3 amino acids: CASSPGTGVNTEAFF. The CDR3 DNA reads TGTGCCAGCAGCCCCGGGACAGGGGTGAACACTGAAGCTTTCTTT. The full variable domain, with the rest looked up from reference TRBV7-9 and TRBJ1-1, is DTGVSQNPRHKITKRGQNVTFRCDPISEHNRLYWYRQTLGQGPEFLTYFQNEAQLEKSRLLSDRFSAERPKGSFSTLEIQRTEQGDSAMYLCASSPGTGVNTEAFFGQGTRLTVV.

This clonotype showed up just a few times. The CDR3 spells CASSDLVGAPSRREQFF. The CDR3 coding sequence is TGTGCCAGCAGTGATCTCGTCGGGGCCCCATCGCGTCGGGAGCAGTTCTTC. The chain employs TRBV6-1 and TRBJ2-1, with D possibly called TRBD1 or TRBD2 (5 bases each). V lost 3 bases and J lost 10, with 25 bases in between. The germline CDR1 and CDR2 sequences are MNHNS and SASEGT. This CDR3 has 17 residues.

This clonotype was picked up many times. The CDR3 region has the DNA TGCAGTGCTCCAGCGGGATCGCTGACCTACAATGAGCAGTTCTTC. Translation gives CSAPAGSLTYNEQFF. V is TRBV20-1 and J is TRBJ2-1; 7 positions match TRBD2. The CDR3 extends over 15 amino acids. The ends lost 5 bases at V and 2 bases at J; junction bases unmatched: 9. Germline CDR1 reads DFQATT; CDR2 reads SNEGSKA (reference sequence).